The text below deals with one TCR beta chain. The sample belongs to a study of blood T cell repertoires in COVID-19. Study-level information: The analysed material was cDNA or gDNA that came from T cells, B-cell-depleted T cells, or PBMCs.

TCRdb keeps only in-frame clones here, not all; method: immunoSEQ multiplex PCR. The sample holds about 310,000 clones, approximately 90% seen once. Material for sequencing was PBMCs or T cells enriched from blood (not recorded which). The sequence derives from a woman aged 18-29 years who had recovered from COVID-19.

The CDR3 DNA reads as TGTGCCAGCAGCTTAGTGCTGGGGGCGGGTGAGCAGTTCTTC. Translated: CASSLVLGAGEQFF. V gene TRBV11-2 combines with J gene TRBJ2-1; a possible D gene is TRBD1 (6 bases). CDR1 and CDR2 (germline): SGHAT, FQNNGV. Trimming shortened V by 1 base and J by 9 bases, and 13 bases separated the two germline ends. This CDR3 region has 14 residues.